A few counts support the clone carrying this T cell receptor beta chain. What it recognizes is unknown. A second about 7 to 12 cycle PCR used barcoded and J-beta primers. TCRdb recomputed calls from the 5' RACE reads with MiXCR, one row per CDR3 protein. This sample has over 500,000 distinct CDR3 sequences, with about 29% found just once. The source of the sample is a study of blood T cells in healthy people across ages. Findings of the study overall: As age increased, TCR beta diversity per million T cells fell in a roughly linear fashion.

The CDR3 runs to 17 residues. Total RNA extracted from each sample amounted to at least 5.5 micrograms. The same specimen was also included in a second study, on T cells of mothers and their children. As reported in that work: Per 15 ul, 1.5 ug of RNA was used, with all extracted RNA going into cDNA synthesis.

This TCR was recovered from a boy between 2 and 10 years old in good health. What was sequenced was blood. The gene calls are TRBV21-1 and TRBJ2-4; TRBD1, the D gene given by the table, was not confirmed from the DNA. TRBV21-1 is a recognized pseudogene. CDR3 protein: CASRDRGTVRAKNIQYF. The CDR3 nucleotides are TGTGCCAGCAGGGACAGAGGGACAGTTAGAGCCAAAAACATTCAGTACTTC.